This T cell receptor beta chain was retrieved from a study of identical twins. V was pared by 6 bases and J by 0 bases, with 14 bases of the junction left unmatched. This CDR3 region has 19 residues. The V gene's germline CDR1 is SEHNR and CDR2 FQNEAQ (reference sequence). Template switching supplied a universal primer site; unique molecular identifiers were carried on the cDNA. MiXCR, applied by TCRdb to the 5' RACE reads, yields one record per CDR3 protein. The sample yields around 1.7 million distinct CDR3 sequences, 32% seen once. Sequencing used cord blood. The rearrangement joins TRBV7-9 to TRBJ2-1; 10 positions match TRBD2. This clonotype was obtained from a newborn girl in good health. The CDR3 DNA reads TGTGCCAGCAGGAGGGTTGCGGGACTAGCGTCCAGCTCCTACAATGAGCAGTTCTTC. As protein: CASRRVAGLASSSYNEQFF.